These T cell receptor beta chains were read from a single sample in a study of T cells in Graves' hyperthyroidism and ophthalmopathy. From the multiplex PCR reads, TCRdb called clonotypes with MiXCR, one entry per CDR3 protein. Of 300,000 to 450,000 distinct CDR3 sequences in the sample, approximately 18% were seen once. The sequencing sample was made of blood. These receptors were taken from a man younger than 30 with Graves' ophthalmopathy. CDR3s include the opening cysteine and the closing phenylalanine or tryptophan. The D gene is left open where the match is weak. Clone size is given for some rows only: seen once, a few or many times, or a class if the clone is expanded.

abundance,v_gene,j_gene,d_gene,CDR3nt,CDR3aa
many,TRBV24-1,TRBJ2-5,TRBD1,TGTGCCACCAGTGGCCGAGGGGGCCGGGAGACCCAGTACTTC,CATSGRGGRETQYF
few,TRBV7-3,TRBJ2-7,.,TGTGCCAGCAGTCCAGGGCCCGGCACCATCCAATCCTACGAGCAGTACTTC,CASSPGPGTIQSYEQYF
many,TRBV12-3/TRBV12-4,TRBJ1-1,TRBD1,TGTGCCAGCAGTTTGAACAGGGGTGTGAACACTGAAGCTTTCTTT,CASSLNRGVNTEAFF
.,TRBV24-1,TRBJ2-7,.,TGTGCCACCAGTGAGGGCTACGAGCAGTACTTC,CATSEGYEQYF
many,TRBV18,TRBJ1-1,.,TGTGCCAGCTCAAACCTTATGGGGGAAACTGAAGCTTTCTTT,CASSNLMGETEAFF
many,TRBV27,TRBJ1-2,TRBD1,TGTGCCAGCAGTTCCCGGACAGGGGGTACCTATGGCTACACCTTC,CASSSRTGGTYGYTF
many,TRBV6-5,TRBJ2-7,TRBD1,TGTGCCAGCAGTTACTACAGGGGCTCCTACGAGCAGTACTTC,CASSYYRGSYEQYF
many,TRBV12-3/TRBV12-4,TRBJ2-3,.,TGTGCCACCCTTGATGCTTCAGATACGCAGTATTTT,CATLDASDTQYF
.,TRBV13,TRBJ2-4,.,TGTGCCAGCAGCCCAGGGTACGCCAAAAACATTCAGTACTTC,CASSPGYAKNIQYF
.,TRBV7-2,TRBJ2-7,TRBD2,TGTGCCAGCAGCTTAGGGCCGCTAGCGGGGTCCTACGAGCAGTACTTC,CASSLGPLAGSYEQYF
.,TRBV12-3/TRBV12-4,TRBJ1-3,TRBD1,TGTGCCAGCAGTCCGACAGGGAAAGTCTCTGGAAACACCATATATTTT,CASSPTGKVSGNTIYF
.,TRBV5-1,TRBJ1-1,TRBD1,TGCACCAGCAGCCCCGACAGGGGCGGGAACACTGAAGCTTTCTTT,CTSSPDRGGNTEAFF
few,TRBV13,TRBJ1-3,.,TGTGCCAGCAGCTTAGGACGCCGGGGGACTGGAAACACCATATATTTT,CASSLGRRGTGNTIYF
few,TRBV5-1,TRBJ2-7,TRBD1,TGCGCCAGCAGCTTGGGTAGCCCGGGACAGGGTGACGAGCAGTACTTC,CASSLGSPGQGDEQYF
few,TRBV6-5,TRBJ2-3,TRBD2,TGTGCCAGCAGTTACTTCGGACTAGCGGGAACCACAGATACGCAGTATTTT,CASSYFGLAGTTDTQYF
few,TRBV19,TRBJ2-1,TRBD2,TGTGCCAGTAGTACCTTTAGCGGGGGCCCCCCCAATGAGCAGTTCTTC,CASSTFSGGPPNEQFF
many,TRBV6-2/TRBV6-3,TRBJ1-5,.,TGTGCCAGCAGTTACTCGCAGTATAGCAATCAGCCCCAGCATTTT,CASSYSQYSNQPQHF